Detailed here is one T cell receptor beta chain. Repertoires were sampled repeatedly during chemoradiotherapy. This entry belongs to a study of chemoradiotherapy in HPV16-positive cancers. The table came from immunoSEQ multiplex PCR; TCRdb's copy has only in-frame clones and leaves some out. The sample records about 3,400 clones, about 89% being singletons. This TCR was recovered from a human donor with HPV-associated anogenital cancer. Sequencing was performed on blood, taken from a patient who underwent chemoradiotherapy.

The CDR3 loop reads CASRMDRGVANTGELFF. The CDR3 DNA sequence: TGTGCCAGCAGGATGGACAGGGGGGTAGCGAACACCGGGGAGCTGTTTTTT. V usage is TRBV7-9 and J usage is TRBJ2-2; 10 bases are shared with TRBD1. This CDR3 is built from 17 residues. The junction had 7 bases not matched to a gene; V was cut back by 6 bases and J by 0 bases. Germline V lookup: CDR1 SEHNR, CDR2 FQNEAQ (reference sequence).